The 15 T cell receptor beta chains listed next were all sequenced from one sample in a study of T cells in Graves' hyperthyroidism and ophthalmopathy. It was RNA transcripts that yielded the amplified TCR beta CDR3 regions. HTBI primers drove first-round RT-PCR of the TCR CDR3. TCRdb recomputed calls from the multiplex PCR reads with MiXCR, one row per CDR3 protein. The profile shows about 540,000 distinct CDR3 sequences, 46% of them singletons. Sample: peripheral blood or thyroid tissue (not recorded which). Receptor source: a woman aged 18-35 years with Graves' hyperthyroidism.

CDR3 sequence: CASLDGRGGYTF. The CDR3 nucleotides read TGTGCCAGCTTAGACGGACGTGGGGGCTACACCTTC. V is TRBV2 and J is TRBJ1-2; no clear D. Per germline, CDR1 SNHLY and CDR2 FYNNEI. CDR3 length equals 12 residues. V was cut by 8 bases and J by 8 bases, with 15 bases left in between.

Turning to this clonotype: Possible read error: a much larger clone is one base away. This CDR3 is missing its conserved last phenylalanine or tryptophan, likely due to a read error. The rearrangement links TRBV13 to TRBJ2-7, with 7 bases that match TRBD2. The CDR3 runs 15 residues. The J segment lost 2 bases and the V segment lost 0 bases, leaving 4 bases of the junction unmatched. The germline V gene encodes CDR1 PRHDT and CDR2 FYEKMQ (reference sequence). The CDR3 region has the DNA TGTGCCAGCAGCTTAGGCCCAGCGGGGACCTACGAGCAGTACCTC. As protein: CASSLGPAGTYEQYL.

The chain combines TRBV7-6 with TRBJ2-5; 7 nucleotides match TRBD2. J gave up 4 bases and V 4 bases, and 9 bases lay outside the gene matches. This CDR3 is 15 amino acids long. The V gene's germline CDR1 is SGHVS and CDR2 FNYEAQ. CDR3 nucleotide sequence: TGTGCCAGCAGCTCCCAACGGGGGGAAGGAGAGACCCAGTACTTC. Translated: CASSSQRGEGETQYF.

Ten or more counts support this clonotype. V and J are TRBV7-9 and TRBJ1-5; a weak D match, TRBD1 (6 bases). The CDR3 runs 17 residues. Germline V gene sequence: CDR1 SEHNR, CDR2 FQNEAQ (reference sequence). The V end was cut by 0 bases, the J end by 3 bases, with 15 bases between. DNA of the CDR3: TGTGCCAGCAGCTTAGCCTCGGACAGCCAGGTCAATCAGCCCCAGCATTTT. It codes for CASSLASDSQVNQPQHF.

Comments on this clonotype: Relative to the germline gene, one junction end is altered; a read error may explain this. V usage is TRBV7-8 and J usage is TRBJ2-7; D might be TRBD2 (5 bases). Germline CDR1 reads SGHVS; CDR2 reads FQNEAQ. CDR3 length equals 16 residues. CDR3 coding DNA: TGCGCCAGCAGCCAAGAAGAGGGCGGCAGCTCCTACGAGCAGTACTTC. As protein: CASSQEEGGSSYEQYF.

J is TRBJ1-2 and V is TRBV7-9; 7 bases line up with TRBD1. V was pared by 6 bases and J by 4 bases, with 11 bases of the junction left unmatched. Germline CDR1 is SEHNR and CDR2 is FQNEAQ (reference sequence). The CDR3 has 15 residues. The CDR3, as DNA: TGTGCCAGCAGTAAAATTTCCGGGACAGCCTATGGCTACACCTTC. Protein: CASSKISGTAYGYTF.

This clonotype has at least ten counts. The rearrangement joins TRBV7-8 to TRBJ2-7, with D unclear. V was clipped by 6 bases and J by 5 bases, with 8 bases between them. The germline gives CDR1 SGHVS, CDR2 FQNEAQ. This CDR3 has 11 amino acids. CDR3 DNA: TGTGCCAGCAGAGCGAATAACGAGCAGTACTTC. This codes for CASRANNEQYF.

The rearrangement joins TRBV19 to TRBJ2-6; D not resolved. V was cut by 6 bases and J by 0 bases, with 9 bases left in between. Germline V gives CDR1 LNHDA, CDR2 SQIVND (reference sequence). The CDR3 consists of 15 residues. CDR3 in amino acids: CASSRRFSGANVLTF. The CDR3 DNA is TGTGCCAGTAGCCGAAGGTTCTCTGGGGCCAACGTCCTGACTTTC.

At least ten counts were recorded for this clonotype. The V and J genes are TRBV7-9 and TRBJ2-7; maybe TRBD1 (6 bases). CDR3 length: 14 residues. V was trimmed by 6 bases and J by 2 bases, leaving 14 bases between them. The V gene's germline CDR1 is SEHNR and CDR2 FQNEAQ (reference sequence). The CDR3 here is CASSPPGTTYEQYF. The CDR3 DNA reads as TGTGCCAGCAGTCCCCCCGGGACAACCTACGAGCAGTACTTC.

This clonotype has ten or more counts. The chain couples TRBV7-8 to TRBJ1-1; D is perhaps TRBD1 (5 bases). Trimming stripped 2 bases from V and 2 bases from J, with 12 bases between. CDR1 and CDR2 from the germline V gene are SGHVS and FQNEAQ. CDR3 length equals 15 residues. CDR3 DNA sequence: TGTGCCAGCAGCTTATTCGGGGGAGGCAACACTGAAGCTTTCTTT. Protein: CASSLFGGGNTEAFF.

The chain uses TRBV10-3 and TRBJ2-3; 10 bases fit TRBD2. V lost 5 bases and J lost 6; bases outside the gene matches: 8. CDR1 is ENHRY, CDR2 SYGVKD, per germline. The CDR3 consists of 15 residues. The CDR3 nucleotides read TGTGCCATCAGTACCCGCCTAGCGGGAGAGGATACGCAGTATTTT. Protein product: CAISTRLAGEDTQYF.

Turning to this clonotype: Given a much more abundant clone one base away, this may be a read error. The gene calls are TRBV29-1 and TRBJ1-1; the D is unclear. The CDR3 spans 12 residues. The germline gives CDR1 SQVTM, CDR2 ANQGSEA. V was pared by 7 bases and J by 0 bases, with 9 bases between. DNA of the CDR3: TGCAGCGCCGTCGGACTGAACACTGAAGCTTTCTTT. It translates to CSAVGLNTEAFF.

This clonotype was found a few times. The chain is built from TRBV19 and TRBJ1-5, with no clear D. Trimming cost V 3 bases and J 4 bases, with 10 bases left between them. The CDR3 has 14 residues. Germline CDR1 LNHDA, CDR2 SQIVND (reference sequence). CDR3 protein: CASSILQPNQPQHF. CDR3 coding DNA: TGTGCCAGTAGTATCTTACAGCCGAATCAGCCCCAGCATTTT.

Ten or more counts support this clonotype. This chain connects TRBV7-9 to TRBJ2-7, with D possibly TRBD2 on 6 matching bases. V was trimmed by 3 bases and J by 0 bases, leaving 9 bases between them. The CDR3 has 14 amino acids. Germline values: CDR1 SEHNR, CDR2 FQNEAQ (reference sequence). The CDR3 region has the DNA TGTGCCAGCAGCTTGGTGGGACTCTCCTACGAGCAGTACTTC. It encodes CASSLVGLSYEQYF.

In this sample, this clonotype turned up many times. The rearrangement links TRBV7-9 to TRBJ1-5; D unclear. The V gene's germline CDR1 is SEHNR and CDR2 FQNEAQ (reference sequence). The CDR3 sequence is 14 residues long. Trimming took 5 bases from V and 4 from J, leaving 12 bases between them. The CDR3 protein is CASSQDLGNQPQHF. The CDR3 DNA sequence: TGTGCCAGCAGCCAGGACCTGGGTAATCAGCCCCAGCATTTT.